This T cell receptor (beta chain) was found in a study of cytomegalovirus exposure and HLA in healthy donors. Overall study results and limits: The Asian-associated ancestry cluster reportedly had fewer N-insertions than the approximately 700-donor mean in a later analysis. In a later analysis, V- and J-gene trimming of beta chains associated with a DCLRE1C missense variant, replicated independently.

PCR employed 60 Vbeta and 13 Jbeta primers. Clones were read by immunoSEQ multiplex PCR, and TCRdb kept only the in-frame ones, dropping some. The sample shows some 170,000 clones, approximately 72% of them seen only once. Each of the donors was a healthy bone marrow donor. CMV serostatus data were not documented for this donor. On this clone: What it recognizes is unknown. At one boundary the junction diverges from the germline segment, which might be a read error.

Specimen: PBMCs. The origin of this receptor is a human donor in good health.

CDR3 sequence: CAWKRGRVNTEAFF. CDR3 bases: TGTGCCTGGAAGAGAGGCAGGGTGAATACTGAAGCTTTCTTT. The chain links TRBV30 to TRBJ1-1; D may be TRBD1 (5 bases). This CDR3 is 14 amino acids long. The germline CDR1 and CDR2 sequences are GTSNPN and SVGIG (reference sequence).